The rows below give T cell receptor beta chains drawn from one sample of a study of post-analysis software for immune sequencing data. In TCRdb, the PCR reads were re-called with MiXCR into one record per CDR3 protein. The table shows more than 500,000 distinct CDR3 sequences, with around a third occurring only once. The specimen sequenced was blood. The receptor source for this set is a girl aged 2-17 years with multiple sclerosis. Each CDR3 is given with its conserved first and last residue. Fields, in order: D gene, clone size, CDR3 length, V gene, J gene, CDR3 protein, CDR3 DNA. D genes are given only for firm matches. A clone size is listed for some rows: how often the clone was seen (once, few, many), or a class if it is expanded.

d_call: NA
clone_size: NA
cdr3_length: 17
v_call: TRBV3-1
j_call: TRBJ2-1
cdr3_aa: CASSQLRGVSSYNEQFF
cdr3_nt: TGTGCCAGCAGCCAATTAAGGGGGGTCAGCTCCTACAATGAGCAGTTCTTC

d_call: TRBD1
clone_size: few
cdr3_length: 16
v_call: TRBV6-5
j_call: TRBJ2-7
cdr3_aa: CASSPLGTGEAYEQYF
cdr3_nt: TGTGCCAGCAGCCCCCTAGGGACAGGGGAGGCCTACGAGCAGTACTTC

d_call: TRBD2
clone_size: NA
cdr3_length: 17
v_call: TRBV10-3
j_call: TRBJ2-3
cdr3_aa: CAISEVTSGPSTDTQYF
cdr3_nt: TGTGCCATCAGTGAAGTGACTAGCGGCCCGAGCACAGATACGCAGTATTTT

d_call: NA
clone_size: NA
cdr3_length: 14
v_call: TRBV7-8
j_call: TRBJ1-1
cdr3_aa: CASSNGRMNTEAFF
cdr3_nt: TGTGCCAGCAGCAATGGACGGATGAACACTGAAGCTTTCTTT

d_call: NA
clone_size: NA
cdr3_length: 16
v_call: TRBV5-6
j_call: TRBJ2-5
cdr3_aa: CASSLAAGTYQETQYF
cdr3_nt: TGTGCCAGCAGCCTCGCGGCAGGGACGTACCAAGAGACCCAGTATTTC

d_call: TRBD1
clone_size: NA
cdr3_length: 16
v_call: TRBV12-3/TRBV12-4
j_call: TRBJ2-4
cdr3_aa: CASSFGQGLAKNIQYF
cdr3_nt: TGTGCCAGCAGTTTCGGACAGGGACTAGCCAAAAACATTCAGTACTTC

d_call: TRBD2
clone_size: few
cdr3_length: 16
v_call: TRBV7-2
j_call: TRBJ2-7
cdr3_aa: CASSLTLGRGGYEQYF
cdr3_nt: TGTGCCAGCAGCCTTACCCTTGGACGCGGGGGCTACGAGCAGTACTTC

d_call: NA
clone_size: NA
cdr3_length: 16
v_call: TRBV27
j_call: TRBJ2-1
cdr3_aa: CASSSLTRLSYNEQFF
cdr3_nt: TGTGCCAGCAGTTCTCTTACACGGTTGAGCTACAATGAGCAGTTCTTC

d_call: NA
clone_size: few
cdr3_length: 15
v_call: TRBV29-1
j_call: TRBJ2-1
cdr3_aa: CSVGWGGSSYNEQFF
cdr3_nt: TGCAGCGTTGGTTGGGGGGGCAGCTCCTACAATGAGCAGTTCTTC

d_call: NA
clone_size: NA
cdr3_length: 14
v_call: TRBV12-3/TRBV12-4
j_call: TRBJ1-4
cdr3_aa: CASSTGVLNEKLFF
cdr3_nt: TGTGCCAGCAGTACCGGAGTTTTGAATGAAAAACTGTTTTTT

d_call: NA
clone_size: NA
cdr3_length: 16
v_call: TRBV29-1
j_call: TRBJ1-2
cdr3_aa: CSVEVLGAGIPYGYTF
cdr3_nt: TGCAGCGTTGAGGTGTTAGGGGCCGGCATACCCTATGGCTACACCTTC

d_call: TRBD1
clone_size: NA
cdr3_length: 16
v_call: TRBV5-1
j_call: TRBJ1-1
cdr3_aa: CASSLALGTGGTEAFF
cdr3_nt: TGCGCCAGCAGCTTGGCGCTTGGGACAGGGGGCACTGAAGCTTTCTTT

d_call: NA
clone_size: few
cdr3_length: 16
v_call: TRBV20-1
j_call: TRBJ2-5
cdr3_aa: CSARGWVSFREETQYF
cdr3_nt: TGCAGTGCTAGAGGTTGGGTTTCATTTAGGGAAGAGACCCAGTACTTC

d_call: NA
clone_size: NA
cdr3_length: 13
v_call: TRBV5-1
j_call: TRBJ1-6
cdr3_aa: CASSLSLNSPLHF
cdr3_nt: TGCGCCAGCAGCTTGAGTTTGAATTCACCCCTCCACTTT

d_call: NA
clone_size: many
cdr3_length: 12
v_call: TRBV29-1
j_call: TRBJ2-7
cdr3_aa: CSVAPVAYEQYF
cdr3_nt: TGCAGCGTTGCTCCAGTTGCCTACGAGCAGTACTTC

d_call: NA
clone_size: once
cdr3_length: 15
v_call: TRBV7-2
j_call: TRBJ1-6
cdr3_aa: CASSFRGQIDSPLHF
cdr3_nt: TGTGCCAGCAGCTTCCGGGGACAAATCGATTCACCCCTCCACTTT

d_call: NA
clone_size: NA
cdr3_length: 12
v_call: TRBV20-1
j_call: TRBJ1-1
cdr3_aa: CSASDGNTEAFF
cdr3_nt: TGCAGTGCTAGTGACGGAAACACTGAAGCTTTCTTT

d_call: NA
clone_size: few
cdr3_length: 15
v_call: TRBV15
j_call: TRBJ1-5
cdr3_aa: CATSRAGGGTQPQHF
cdr3_nt: TGTGCCACCAGCAGAGCCGGGGGTGGTACTCAGCCCCAGCATTTT

d_call: TRBD1
clone_size: once
cdr3_length: 13
v_call: TRBV20-1
j_call: TRBJ2-7
cdr3_aa: CSIKGASIYEQYF
cdr3_nt: TGCAGTATCAAGGGGGCGTCGATCTACGAGCAGTACTTC

d_call: NA
clone_size: NA
cdr3_length: 14
v_call: TRBV5-6
j_call: TRBJ2-5
cdr3_aa: CASSLGVREETQYF
cdr3_nt: TGTGCCAGCAGCCTAGGGGTGCGGGAAGAGACCCAGTACTTC

d_call: NA
clone_size: NA
cdr3_length: 15
v_call: TRBV7-9
j_call: TRBJ2-5
cdr3_aa: CASSLGGGREETQYF
cdr3_nt: TGTGCCAGCAGCTTGGGGGGAGGCCGGGAAGAGACCCAGTACTTC

d_call: NA
clone_size: NA
cdr3_length: 12
v_call: TRBV10-3
j_call: TRBJ2-7
cdr3_aa: CAISGGTYEQYF
cdr3_nt: TGTGCCATCAGTGGGGGCACCTACGAGCAGTACTTC

d_call: NA
clone_size: NA
cdr3_length: 14
v_call: TRBV6-5
j_call: TRBJ2-1
cdr3_aa: CASSYGTFDNEQFF
cdr3_nt: TGTGCCAGCAGTTATGGGACGTTCGACAATGAGCAGTTCTTC

d_call: NA
clone_size: few
cdr3_length: 14
v_call: TRBV12-3/TRBV12-4
j_call: TRBJ2-1
cdr3_aa: CASSGWVSNNEQFF
cdr3_nt: TGTGCCAGCAGTGGGTGGGTTTCTAACAATGAGCAGTTCTTC

d_call: TRBD2
clone_size: NA
cdr3_length: 16
v_call: TRBV6-6
j_call: TRBJ2-7
cdr3_aa: CAGSYPGTSPTYEQYF
cdr3_nt: TGTGCCGGCAGTTACCCAGGGACTAGCCCTACCTACGAGCAGTACTTC

d_call: TRBD2
clone_size: few
cdr3_length: 19
v_call: TRBV7-8
j_call: TRBJ2-1
cdr3_aa: CASSLWLSQTSGGKNEQFF
cdr3_nt: TGTGCCAGCAGCTTATGGCTCTCTCAAACTAGCGGGGGGAAAAATGAGCAGTTCTTC

d_call: NA
clone_size: once
cdr3_length: 15
v_call: TRBV6-5
j_call: TRBJ1-1
cdr3_aa: CASRKWDLRDTEAFF
cdr3_nt: TGTGCCAGCAGGAAATGGGACTTAAGGGACACTGAAGCTTTCTTT

d_call: NA
clone_size: NA
cdr3_length: 14
v_call: TRBV7-9
j_call: TRBJ2-7
cdr3_aa: CASSPGGVSSGLYF
cdr3_nt: TGTGCCAGCAGCCCAGGGGGGGTGTCTAGCGGTCTGTACTTC

d_call: NA
clone_size: few
cdr3_length: 16
v_call: TRBV14
j_call: TRBJ2-5
cdr3_aa: CASSHATLRARETQYF
cdr3_nt: TGTGCCAGCAGCCATGCTACCCTCCGGGCCCGGGAGACCCAGTACTTC

d_call: TRBD2
clone_size: NA
cdr3_length: 15
v_call: TRBV4-1
j_call: TRBJ2-2
cdr3_aa: CASSRAGVNTGELFF
cdr3_nt: TGCGCCAGCAGCCGGGCGGGAGTGAACACCGGGGAGCTGTTTTTT

d_call: TRBD2
clone_size: few
cdr3_length: 17
v_call: TRBV7-3
j_call: TRBJ2-1
cdr3_aa: CASSLAGLAGGYNEQFF
cdr3_nt: TGTGCCAGCAGCCTGGCGGGACTAGCGGGGGGTTACAATGAGCAGTTCTTC

d_call: NA
clone_size: many
cdr3_length: 14
v_call: TRBV5-1
j_call: TRBJ2-5
cdr3_aa: CASSLGRDQETQYF
cdr3_nt: TGCGCCAGCAGCTTGGGCAGGGACCAAGAGACCCAGTACTTC

d_call: TRBD2
clone_size: few
cdr3_length: 13
v_call: TRBV15
j_call: TRBJ2-3
cdr3_aa: CATSRGSGRAQYF
cdr3_nt: TGTGCCACCAGCAGAGGTAGCGGGAGGGCGCAGTATTTT

d_call: TRBD1
clone_size: NA
cdr3_length: 14
v_call: TRBV5-1
j_call: TRBJ2-7
cdr3_aa: CASSLSRTGGEQYF
cdr3_nt: TGCGCCAGCAGCTTGTCACGGACAGGGGGCGAGCAGTACTTC

d_call: NA
clone_size: NA
cdr3_length: 13
v_call: TRBV20-1
j_call: TRBJ1-2
cdr3_aa: CSARDRGRGGYTF
cdr3_nt: TGCAGTGCTAGAGATCGGGGGCGGGGCGGCTACACCTTC